The 5 T cell receptor beta chains reported below all come from one sample, sequenced in a study of beta chain features in type 1 diabetes (dated by TCRdb to 2016 to 2019). Broader findings and caveats from the paper: In all four CD4+ subsets, TCRB CDR3 length was moderately but significantly shorter in type 1 diabetes patients.

These receptors have no identified antigens. The library was prepared using the immunoSEQ multiplex PCR assay. The entire amount of isolated RNA was reverse transcribed using the High Capacity cDNA Reverse Transcription Kit, so the sequenced TCRB transcripts were expressed ones. Held by TCRdb, this immuneACCESS table contains in-frame sequences only and omits some clones. Under half of the omission traces to an unresolved V gene where checked; the cause of the rest is unknown. The sample yields 150,000 to 200,000 clones; around 8.6% were counted once. Over 0.45% of the sample is in the top ten clones. What was sequenced was central memory CD4+ T cells from blood. The receptors originated from a woman in her late teens or twenties with type 1 diabetes.

This clone was seen many times. The V gene is TRBV4-3, the J gene TRBJ2-1; maybe TRBD2 (5 bases). Trimming shortened V by 1 base and J by 0 bases, and 10 bases separated the two germline ends. Germline V gene data show CDR1 as LGHNA and CDR2 as YSLEER. The length of the CDR3 is 16 residues. The CDR3 nucleotides are TGCGCCAGCAGCCAAGTTGAGGGCGGCTCCTACAATGAGCAGTTCTTC. This codes for CASSQVEGGSYNEQFF.

The chain uses TRBV7-3 and TRBJ1-1; 10 bases align to TRBD1. CDR1 is SGHTA and CDR2 is FQGTGA in the germline V gene. J gave up 3 bases and V 8 bases, and 6 bases lay outside the gene matches. The CDR3 sequence is 14 residues long. In nucleotides, the CDR3 is TGTGCCAGCGCAAGACAGGGGGCCGACACTGAAGCTTTCTTT. This sequence encodes CASARQGADTEAFF.

The sample holds a few counts of this clone. The chain is built from TRBV28 and TRBJ2-1; no reliable D call. The germline gives CDR1 MDHEN, CDR2 SYDVKM. This CDR3 has 12 residues. Trimming took off 6 bases at V and 9 bases at J, with 12 bases between the two ends. The CDR3 spells CASSPRWAEQFF. CDR3 DNA: TGTGCCAGCAGCCCCAGGTGGGCTGAGCAGTTCTTC.

The genes are TRBV19 and TRBJ2-5; possibly TRBD2 for D (5 bases). V was shortened by 3 bases and J by 5 bases, with 13 bases between the two germline ends. CDR3 size: 14 residues. Germline V gives CDR1 LNHDA, CDR2 SQIVND (reference sequence). The CDR3 is CASSMKTSRETQYF. The CDR3, as DNA: TGTGCCAGTAGTATGAAAACTAGTCGGGAGACCCAGTACTTC.

The J gene is TRBJ2-5, the V gene TRBV5-6; 8 bases agree with TRBD1. V trimming: 0 bases; J trimming: 5 bases; junction bases outside the gene matches: 6. The CDR3 contains 15 residues. Germline-derived CDR1 and CDR2 are SGHDT and YYEEEE. CDR3 residues: CASSLGQGLRETQYF. Here the CDR3 DNA reads TGTGCCAGCAGCTTGGGACAGGGGCTTCGGGAGACCCAGTACTTC.